The 17 T cell receptor beta chains given below trace back to one sample, sequenced in a study of metastatic and nonmetastatic thyroid tumors. Thyroid surgery was preceded by no treatment in any patient. TCRdb re-clonotyped the PCR reads through MiXCR. The sample carries 4,500 to 5,500 clones, about 30% recorded once. The specimen sequenced was adjacent normal tissue. The source of these receptors is a female donor with papillary thyroid cancer or a benign thyroid nodule (not recorded which). Some clones in this sample may be carry-over from other donors' samples.

As to this clone: Germline and junction disagree at one end, which may indicate a read error. This sequence joins TRBV6-1 and TRBJ2-3; the D is unclear. The CDR3 is 15 residues long. Germline CDR1 reads MNHNS; CDR2 reads SASEGT. The CDR3 DNA sequence: TGTGCCAGCATTTATACAGCTGGAATAACAGATACACAGTATTTT. It specifies CASIYTAGITDTQYF.

By its share, this clone is medium-sized. The rearrangement links TRBV7-8 to TRBJ2-3; D call uncertain. This CDR3 spans 15 amino acids. V lost 1 base and J lost 0, with 8 bases in between. Germline CDR1 SGHVS, CDR2 FQNEAQ. The CDR3 loop is CASSLEAPSTDTQYF. The DNA of the CDR3 is TGTGCCAGCAGCTTAGAAGCGCCAAGCACAGATACGCAGTATTTT.

As DNA, the CDR3 is TGTGCCACCAGTGATTCAGGGGGGGGGCAGTCCCAAGAGACCCAGTACTTC. Encoded protein: CATSDSGGGQSQETQYF. V and J are TRBV24-1 and TRBJ2-5; D may correspond to TRBD1 or TRBD2 (7 bases each). Germline-derived CDR1 and CDR2 are KGHDR and SFDVKD. The CDR3 length is 17 residues. With 2 bases removed from V and 1 base from J, the gap between germline ends came to 16 bases.

This clone came up a few times. The chain carries TRBV12-3 or TRBV12-4 and TRBJ1-1; D is unclear. Between the trimmed V and J ends, which lost 10 bases and 4 bases, there was a span of 16 bases. The CDR3 covers 13 residues. As DNA, the CDR3 is TGTGCCACCAAAGCCGAGGTGGGCACTGAAGCTTTCTTT. It codes for CATKAEVGTEAFF.

This clone is labeled medium-sized. The J gene is TRBJ1-2, the V gene TRBV11-1, with D possibly TRBD1 on 6 matching bases. Trimming removed 6 bases from V and 8 bases from J, with 10 bases in between. The length of the CDR3 is 11 residues. The V gene's germline CDR1 is SGHAT and CDR2 FQDESV (reference sequence). The CDR3 DNA is TGTGCCAGCAGTACTGGACAGGGCTACACCTTC. Its translation is CASSTGQGYTF.

The V gene is TRBV7-3, the J gene TRBJ2-3, with 8 bases identical to TRBD2. Germline V gene sequence: CDR1 SGHTA, CDR2 FQGTGA. This CDR3 comprises 14 residues. V lost 5 bases, J lost 3 bases, and 4 bases stayed unmatched. The DNA of the CDR3 is TGTGCCAGCAGCCGACGCGGGAGGACAGATACGCAGTATTTT. This gives the protein CASSRRGRTDTQYF.

This clone came up a few times. CDR3 in amino acids: CASSDGRLLPGEQYF. The CDR3 bases are TGTGCCAGCAGTGACGGAAGGCTCCTCCCGGGCGAGCAGTACTTC. V and J are TRBV2 and TRBJ2-7; the D is unclear. Germline CDR1 and CDR2: SNHLY and FYNNEI. The CDR3 is 15 amino acids. V was trimmed by 3 bases and J by 6 bases, leaving 18 bases between them.

This clone rates as medium-sized. The chain joins TRBV19 to TRBJ1-1; D call uncertain. The CDR3 has 14 residues. Germline-derived CDR1 and CDR2 are LNHDA and SQIVND (reference sequence). The V end was cut by 6 bases, the J end by 4 bases, with 15 bases between. The chain's CDR3 is CASRSLVYTTEAFF. As DNA, the CDR3 is TGTGCCAGTAGGTCGTTGGTCTACACCACTGAAGCTTTCTTT. The entire variable domain, with the rest obtained from reference TRBV19 and TRBJ1-1, is as follows: DGGITQSPKYLFRKEGQNVTLSCEQNLNHDAMYWYRQDPGQGLRLIYYSQIVNDFQKGDIAEGYSVSREKKESFPLTVTSAQKNPTAFYLCASRSLVYTTEAFFGQGTRLTVV.

This clone is large by share. The CDR3: CASSLAAGGNPQTQYF. The CDR3 nucleotides read TGTGCCAGCAGTTTGGCAGCGGGAGGGAACCCACAGACCCAGTACTTC. The chain is built from TRBV27 and TRBJ2-5, with 10 bases aligning to TRBD2. The V segment lost 3 bases and the J segment 6 bases; nucleotides outside the gene matches: 10. Per germline, CDR1 MNHEY and CDR2 SMNVEV (reference sequence). This CDR3 comprises 16 residues.

In its sample, this clone ranks as large. The chain couples TRBV27 to TRBJ2-1; 9 bases are shared with TRBD1. After removal of 7 bases from V and 4 bases from J, the junction contained 14 bases not matched to a gene. This CDR3 is 17 amino acids long. In germline, CDR1 is MNHEY, CDR2 SMNVEV (reference sequence). The DNA for the CDR3 is TGTGCCAGCACCCGTGCACCCCCCGGGACAGGGTACAATGAGCAGTTCTTC. As protein: CASTRAPPGTGYNEQFF.

This clone was counted a few times. Sequence at one end of the junction differs from germline and may be a read error. The chain recombines TRBV27 with TRBJ1-6; D might be TRBD1 (5 bases). CDR3 size: 15 residues. Germline-derived CDR1 and CDR2 are MNHEY and SMNVEV (reference sequence). DNA for the CDR3: TGTGCCGGCAGGGCCCGGGACGGATATAATTCACCCCTCCACTTT. It yields the protein CAGRARDGYNSPLHF.

Details on this clone: At one end the junction does not follow the germline gene, possibly because of a read error. The chain joins TRBV7-2 to TRBJ2-7; 11 bases match TRBD2. The germline gives CDR1 SGHTA, CDR2 FQGNSA. The CDR3 is made up of 15 amino acids. The CDR3 DNA sequence: TGTGCCGGCAGCTCTCAACTAGCGGGGGACTACGAGCAGTACTTC. This gives the protein CAGSSQLAGDYEQYF. The full variable domain, its missing parts supplied by reference TRBV7-2 and TRBJ2-7, is GAGVSQSPSNKVTEKGKDVELRCDPISGHTALYWYRQSLGQGLEFLIYFQGNSAPDKSGLPSDRFSAERTGGSVSTLTIQRTQQEDSAVYLCAGSSQLAGDYEQYFGPGTRLTVT.

The J gene is TRBJ2-3, the V gene TRBV6-5; D is perhaps TRBD1 (5 bases). The CDR3 has 14 residues. Trimming removed 4 bases from V and 6 bases from J, with 14 bases in between. Germline loops: CDR1 MNHEY, CDR2 SVGAGI. The CDR3 DNA reads as TGTGCCAGCAGTTCCGCACGTCCAGGGGATACGCAGTATTTT. Translation gives CASSSARPGDTQYF.

The V call is TRBV18, the J call TRBJ1-3; D might be TRBD1 (5 bases). V dropped 5 bases and J dropped 4 bases, with 15 bases sitting between them. This CDR3 is 15 amino acids long. Germline CDR1 reads KGHSH; CDR2 reads LQKENI. CDR3 residues: CASSAGTAQGNTIYF. CDR3 coding DNA: TGTGCCAGCTCAGCGGGGACGGCCCAGGGAAACACCATATATTTT. The full variable domain, completed using reference TRBV18 and TRBJ1-3, is NAGVMQNPRHLVRRRGQEARLRCSPMKGHSHVYWYRQLPEEGLKFMVYLQKENIIDESGMPKERFSAEFPKEGPSILRIQQVVRGDSAAYFCASSAGTAQGNTIYFGEGSWLTVV.

This clone was observed a few times. This rearrangement joins TRBV6-5 to TRBJ2-1; 8 nucleotides match TRBD2. V was clipped by 2 bases and J by 1 base; unmatched bases: 7. The CDR3 has 17 amino acids. The germline CDR1 and CDR2 sequences are MNHEY and SVGAGI. DNA of the CDR3: TGTGCCAGCAGTTACCCCGGGGGGGAGTGGTCCTACAATGAGCAGTTCTTC. Amino acid sequence: CASSYPGGEWSYNEQFF.

This clone is categorized as large. The chain couples TRBV28 to TRBJ2-1; maybe TRBD1 (6 bases). The germline V gene encodes CDR1 MDHEN and CDR2 SYDVKM. CDR3 length: 15 amino acids. Trimming stripped 6 bases from V and 0 bases from J, with 12 bases between. The CDR3 nucleotides read TGTGCCAGCAGACAGGGAGCTAGCTCCTACAATGAGCAGTTCTTC. Translation: CASRQGASSYNEQFF.

This clone was seen just once. The V gene is TRBV2, the J gene TRBJ2-7; 7 positions agree with TRBD2. In germline, CDR1 is SNHLY, CDR2 FYNNEI. The CDR3 is made up of 13 amino acids. The J segment lost 2 bases and the V segment lost 2 bases, leaving 0 bases of the junction unmatched. The CDR3, as DNA: TGTGCCAGCAGTGAACTAGCGGCCTACGAGCAGTACTTC. It yields the protein CASSELAAYEQYF.